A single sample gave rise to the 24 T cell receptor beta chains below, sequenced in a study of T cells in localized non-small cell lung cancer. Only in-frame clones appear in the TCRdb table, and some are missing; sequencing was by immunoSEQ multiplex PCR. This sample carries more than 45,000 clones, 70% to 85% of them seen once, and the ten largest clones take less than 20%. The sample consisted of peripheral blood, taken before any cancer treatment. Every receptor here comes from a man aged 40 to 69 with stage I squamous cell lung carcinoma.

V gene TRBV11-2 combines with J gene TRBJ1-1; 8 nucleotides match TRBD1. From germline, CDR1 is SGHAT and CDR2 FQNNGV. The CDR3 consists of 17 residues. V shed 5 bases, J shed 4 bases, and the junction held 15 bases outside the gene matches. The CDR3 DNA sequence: TGTGCCAGCAGCCTAACCGGGACAGGAGGCGGTGGCACTGAAGCTTTCTTT. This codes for CASSLTGTGGGGTEAFF.

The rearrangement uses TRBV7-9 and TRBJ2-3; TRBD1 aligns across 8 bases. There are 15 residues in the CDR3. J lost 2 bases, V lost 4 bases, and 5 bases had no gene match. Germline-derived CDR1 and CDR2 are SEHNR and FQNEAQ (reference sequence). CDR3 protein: CASSSGQGTTDTQYF. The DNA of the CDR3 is TGTGCCAGCAGCTCAGGACAGGGAACCACAGATACGCAGTATTTT.

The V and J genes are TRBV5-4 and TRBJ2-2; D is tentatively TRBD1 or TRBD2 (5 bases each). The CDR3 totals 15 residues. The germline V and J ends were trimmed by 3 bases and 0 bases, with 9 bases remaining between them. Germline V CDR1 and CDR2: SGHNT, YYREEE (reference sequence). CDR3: CASSSGTANTGELFF. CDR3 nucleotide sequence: TGTGCCAGCAGCTCCGGGACGGCGAACACCGGGGAGCTGTTTTTT.

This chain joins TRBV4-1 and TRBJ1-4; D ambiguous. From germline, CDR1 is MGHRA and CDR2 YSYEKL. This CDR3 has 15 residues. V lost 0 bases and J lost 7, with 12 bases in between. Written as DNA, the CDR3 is TGCGCCAGCAGCCAAGATCTGAGATTCCGTGAAAAACTGTTTTTT. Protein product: CASSQDLRFREKLFF.

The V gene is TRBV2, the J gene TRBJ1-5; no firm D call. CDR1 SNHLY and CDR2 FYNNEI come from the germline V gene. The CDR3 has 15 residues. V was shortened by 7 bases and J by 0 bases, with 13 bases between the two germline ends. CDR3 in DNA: TGTGCCAGCAAGGTTGAATCTAATAGCAATCAGCCCCAGCATTTT. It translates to CASKVESNSNQPQHF.

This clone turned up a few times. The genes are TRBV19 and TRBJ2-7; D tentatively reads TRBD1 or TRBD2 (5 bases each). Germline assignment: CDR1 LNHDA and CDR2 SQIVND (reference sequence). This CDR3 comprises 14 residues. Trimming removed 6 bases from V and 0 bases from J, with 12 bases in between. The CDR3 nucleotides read TGTGCCAGTAGAAGGGACCAGAGCTCCTACGAGCAGTACTTC. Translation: CASRRDQSSYEQYF.

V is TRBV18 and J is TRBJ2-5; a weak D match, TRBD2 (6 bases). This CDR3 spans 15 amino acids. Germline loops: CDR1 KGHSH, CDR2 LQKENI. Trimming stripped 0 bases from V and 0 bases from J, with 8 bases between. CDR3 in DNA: TGTGCCAGCTCACCACCTAGCGGCTACCAAGAGACCCAGTACTTC. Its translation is CASSPPSGYQETQYF.

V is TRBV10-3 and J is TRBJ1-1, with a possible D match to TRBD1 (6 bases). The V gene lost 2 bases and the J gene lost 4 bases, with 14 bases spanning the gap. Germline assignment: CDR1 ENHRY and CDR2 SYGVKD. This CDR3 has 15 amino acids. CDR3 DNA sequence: TGTGCCATCAGTGAGCTACAGGGCACGACCACTGAAGCTTTCTTT. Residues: CAISELQGTTTEAFF.

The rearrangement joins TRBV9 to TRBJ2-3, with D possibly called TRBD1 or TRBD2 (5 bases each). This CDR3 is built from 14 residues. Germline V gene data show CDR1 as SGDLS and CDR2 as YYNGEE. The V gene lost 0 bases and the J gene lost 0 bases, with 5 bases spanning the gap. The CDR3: CASSVGGSTDTQYF. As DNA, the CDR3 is TGTGCCAGCAGCGTAGGGGGGAGCACAGATACGCAGTATTTT.

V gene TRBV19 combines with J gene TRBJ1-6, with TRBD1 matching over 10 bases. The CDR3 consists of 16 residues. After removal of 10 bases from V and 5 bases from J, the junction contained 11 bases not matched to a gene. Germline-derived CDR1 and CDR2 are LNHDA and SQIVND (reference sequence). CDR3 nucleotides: TGTGCCACCCGCACGACAGGGGGCCGGGATAATTCACCCCTCCACTTT. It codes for CATRTTGGRDNSPLHF.

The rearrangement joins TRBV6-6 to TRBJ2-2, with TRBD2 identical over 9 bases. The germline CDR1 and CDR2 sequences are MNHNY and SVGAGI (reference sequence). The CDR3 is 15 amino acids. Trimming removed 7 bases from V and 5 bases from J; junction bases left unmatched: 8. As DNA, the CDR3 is TGTGCCAGCACCCCTAGACTAGCGGAAACCGGGGAGCTGTTTTTT. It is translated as CASTPRLAETGELFF.

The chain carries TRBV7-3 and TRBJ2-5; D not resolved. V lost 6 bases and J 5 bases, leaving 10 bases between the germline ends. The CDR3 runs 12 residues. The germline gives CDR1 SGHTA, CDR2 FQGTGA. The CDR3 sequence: CASRDPMETQYF. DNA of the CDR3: TGTGCCAGCAGGGATCCCATGGAGACCCAGTACTTC.

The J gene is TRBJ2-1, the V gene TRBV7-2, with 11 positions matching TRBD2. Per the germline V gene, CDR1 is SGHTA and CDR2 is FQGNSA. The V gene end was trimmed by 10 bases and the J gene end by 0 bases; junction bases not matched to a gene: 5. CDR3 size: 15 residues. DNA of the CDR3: TGTGCCACCCGACTAGCGGGGAGCTCCTACAATGAGCAGTTCTTC. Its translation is CATRLAGSSYNEQFF.

The DNA of the CDR3 is TGTGCCAGCAGCGTCCAGCAGAAAGGTTCACCCCTCCACTTT. Protein product: CASSVQQKGSPLHF. J is TRBJ1-6 and V is TRBV9; D is undetermined. Trimming cost V 2 bases and J 9 bases, with 12 bases left between them. Germline CDR1 SGDLS, CDR2 YYNGEE. The length of the CDR3 is 14 residues.

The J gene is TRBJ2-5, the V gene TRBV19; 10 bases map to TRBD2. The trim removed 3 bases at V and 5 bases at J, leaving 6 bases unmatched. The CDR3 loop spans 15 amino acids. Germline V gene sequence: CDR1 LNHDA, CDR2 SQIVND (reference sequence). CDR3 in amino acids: CASSILSGGAETQYF. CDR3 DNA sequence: TGTGCCAGTAGTATTCTAAGCGGGGGGGCCGAGACCCAGTACTTC.

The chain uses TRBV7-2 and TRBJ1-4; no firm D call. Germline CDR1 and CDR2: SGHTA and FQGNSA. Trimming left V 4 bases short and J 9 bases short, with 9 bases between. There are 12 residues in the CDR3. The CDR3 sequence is CASSSINQKLFF. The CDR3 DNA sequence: TGTGCCAGCAGCTCCATTAACCAAAAACTGTTTTTT.

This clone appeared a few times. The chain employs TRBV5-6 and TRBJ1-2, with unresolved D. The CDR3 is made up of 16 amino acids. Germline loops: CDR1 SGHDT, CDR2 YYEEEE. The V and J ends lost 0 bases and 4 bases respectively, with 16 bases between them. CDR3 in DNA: TGTGCCAGCAGCTTGGCTGGCCGGGGATTCGGCTATGGCTACACCTTC. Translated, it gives CASSLAGRGFGYGYTF.

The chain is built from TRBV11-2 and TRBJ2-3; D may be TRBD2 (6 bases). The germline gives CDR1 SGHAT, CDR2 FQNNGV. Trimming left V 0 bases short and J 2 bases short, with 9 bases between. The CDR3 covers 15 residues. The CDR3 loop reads CASSLDRGFTDTQYF. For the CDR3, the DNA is TGTGCCAGCAGCTTAGATCGGGGGTTCACAGATACGCAGTATTTT.

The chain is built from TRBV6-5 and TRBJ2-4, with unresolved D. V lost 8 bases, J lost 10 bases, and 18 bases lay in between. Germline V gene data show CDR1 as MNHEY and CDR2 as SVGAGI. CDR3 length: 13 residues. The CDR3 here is CASVSYPSGIQYF. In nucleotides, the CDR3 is TGTGCCAGCGTTTCTTACCCCTCTGGGATTCAGTACTTC.

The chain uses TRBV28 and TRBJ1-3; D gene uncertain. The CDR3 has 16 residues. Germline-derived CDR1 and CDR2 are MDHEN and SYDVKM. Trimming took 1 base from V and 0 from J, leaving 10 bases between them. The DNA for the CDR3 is TGTGCCAGCAGTTTATTGGGAGAGAGCTCTGGAAACACCATATATTTT. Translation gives CASSLLGESSGNTIYF.

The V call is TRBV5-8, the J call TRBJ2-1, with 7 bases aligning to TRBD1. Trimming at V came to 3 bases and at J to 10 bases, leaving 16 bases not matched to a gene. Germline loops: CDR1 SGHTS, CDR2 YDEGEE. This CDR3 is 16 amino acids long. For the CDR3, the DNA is TGTGCCAGCAGCTCCTCCAGCCTGACAGGGATAGGGGAGCAGTTCTTC. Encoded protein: CASSSSSLTGIGEQFF.

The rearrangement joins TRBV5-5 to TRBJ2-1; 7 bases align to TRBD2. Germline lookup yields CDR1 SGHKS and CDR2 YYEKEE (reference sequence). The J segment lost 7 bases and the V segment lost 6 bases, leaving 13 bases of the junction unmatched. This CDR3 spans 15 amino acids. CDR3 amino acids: CASNPVGGTHNEQFF. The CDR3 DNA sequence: TGTGCCAGCAACCCTGTCGGGGGGACCCATAATGAGCAGTTCTTC.

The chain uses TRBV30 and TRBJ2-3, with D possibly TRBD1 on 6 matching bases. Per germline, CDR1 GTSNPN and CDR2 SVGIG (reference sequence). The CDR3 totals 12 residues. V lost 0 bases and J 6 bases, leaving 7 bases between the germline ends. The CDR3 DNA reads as TGTGCCTGGAGTGTAACAGGGGATACGCAGTATTTT. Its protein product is CAWSVTGDTQYF.

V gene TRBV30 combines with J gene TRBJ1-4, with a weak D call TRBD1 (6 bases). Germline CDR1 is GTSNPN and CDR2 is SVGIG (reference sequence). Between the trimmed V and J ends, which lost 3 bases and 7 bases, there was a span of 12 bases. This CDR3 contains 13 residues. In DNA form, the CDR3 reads TGTGCCTGGAGGCGGGGGACAACTGAAAAACTGTTTTTT. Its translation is CAWRRGTTEKLFF.